This section outlines one T cell receptor beta chain sequence together with its context. What it binds is unknown. Read sequence stops 3 residues before the CDR3 end, and the germline J gene provides the missing end. TCR beta CDR3 amplified by multiplex PCR from 950 to 1,500 ng genomic DNA. The table came from immunoSEQ multiplex PCR; TCRdb's copy has only in-frame clones and leaves some out. This sample lists roughly 31,000 clones; its ten largest clones have approximately 7.5%. Cervical HPV DNA detected by MY09/MY11 PCR, typed by dot-blot. The sample is drawn from a study of T cells in women clearing cervical HPV infection. On the study more broadly: Controls were women whose single incident HPV16 infection cleared within 12 months without precancer or cancer.

CDR1 is SGHVS, CDR2 FQNEAQ, per germline. The CDR3 contains 16 residues. After removal of 6 bases from V and 4 bases from J, the junction contained 12 bases not matched to a gene. The study's findings and limits: TRBV6-7 relative abundance averaged 0.11% in cases and 0.15% to 0.2% in controls.

The chain links TRBV7-8 to TRBJ1-5; 7 nucleotides match TRBD1. Material for sequencing was blood buffy coat. This clonotype originated in a woman aged 18 to 69 with a cervical HPV16 infection that either progressed to CIN3+ or cleared (not recorded which). CDR3 bases read: TGTGCCAGCAGACTCGGAAGGACAGGCTTAAATCAGCCC. Protein: CASRLGRTGLNQP. The whole CDR3 reads CASRLGRTGLNQPQHF.